This T cell receptor (beta chain) originates from a study of OX40 agonist ivuxolimab in advanced cancers. Trimming pared 3 bases from V and 8 bases from J, leaving 8 bases between. The CDR3 length is 11 residues. CDR1 and CDR2 (germline): DFQATT, SNEGSKA (reference sequence). Clones were read by immunoSEQ multiplex PCR, and TCRdb kept only the in-frame ones, dropping some. The sample shows some 97,000 clones, under 95% of them seen only once. The source material was CD4+ or CD8+ T cells sorted from blood, sampled in a trial of the OX40 agonist ivuxolimab. The sequence was obtained from an adult with an advanced solid tumor such as melanoma, head and neck, liver or kidney cancer. V usage is TRBV20-1 and J usage is TRBJ2-1, with D possibly TRBD2 on 6 matching bases. DNA of the CDR3: TGCAGTGCTAGCAGGAGGGATGAGCAGTTCTTC. Its translation is CSASRRDEQFF.